One and the same sample provided the 23 T cell receptor beta chains below, sequenced in a study of T cell responses to AZD1222 COVID-19 vaccine. The method was immunoSEQ multiplex PCR; TCRdb's version includes in-frame clones alone and lacks a portion of them. The data contain 50,000 to 75,000 clones, about 91% of them singletons. The material was peripheral blood, obtained 28 days after the second AZD1222 dose. The source of these receptors is an adult who received the AZD1222 COVID-19 vaccine.

The chain links TRBV4-2 to TRBJ2-1, with D tentatively TRBD1 (5 bases). This CDR3 is built from 13 residues. Per the germline V gene, CDR1 is LGHNA and CDR2 is YNFKEQ. V was cut by 4 bases and J by 3 bases, with 7 bases left in between. The CDR3 loop reads CASSRDSYNEQFF. In DNA, the CDR3 is TGTGCCAGCAGCCGCGACAGCTACAATGAGCAGTTCTTC.

The V gene is TRBV24-1, the J gene TRBJ2-1; 9 bases line up with TRBD2. CDR3 length: 15 amino acids. Losses at the gene ends were 0 bases for V and 9 bases for J; bases not matched to a gene: 5. Germline assignment: CDR1 KGHDR and CDR2 SFDVKD. DNA of the CDR3: TGTGCCACCAGTGATTTGCAAGCGGGGGGCACTGAGCAGTTCTTC. Encoded protein: CATSDLQAGGTEQFF.

The chain's CDR3 is CASSFYSRGSYEQYF. The CDR3 nucleotides read TGTGCCAGTAGTTTCTATTCTAGGGGCTCCTACGAGCAGTACTTC. The genes are TRBV19 and TRBJ2-7; weak D call: TRBD1 (5 bases). Per the germline V gene, CDR1 is LNHDA and CDR2 is SQIVND (reference sequence). V lost 5 bases and J 0 bases, leaving 14 bases between the germline ends. The CDR3 runs to 15 residues.

This chain joins TRBV5-1 and TRBJ2-3; 7 bases fit TRBD2. CDR1 and CDR2 (germline): SGHRS, YFSETQ. The CDR3 covers 15 residues. V dropped 0 bases and J dropped 3; count of bases not matched to a gene: 4. The CDR3 sequence: CASSLVQGGTDTQYF. CDR3 nucleotide sequence: TGCGCCAGCAGCTTGGTTCAGGGAGGGACAGATACGCAGTATTTT.

This clone was picked up a small number of times. The gene calls are TRBV5-5 and TRBJ1-2, with TRBD1 as a possible D gene (6 bases). V was clipped by 4 bases and J by 4 bases, with 17 bases between them. The CDR3 has 15 amino acids. The germline CDR1 and CDR2 sequences are SGHKS and YYEKEE (reference sequence). The CDR3 is CASSPLAVRGYGYTF. The CDR3 DNA is TGTGCCAGCAGCCCGCTAGCGGTCAGGGGCTATGGCTACACCTTC.

V is TRBV7-9 and J is TRBJ1-4; TRBD1 matches at 7 bases. V was clipped by 5 bases and J by 7 bases; unmatched bases: 10. Germline V gene lookup returns CDR1 SEHNR and CDR2 FQNEAQ (reference sequence). This CDR3 comprises 15 residues. The CDR3 protein is CASSATRDRGEKLFF. In DNA, the CDR3 is TGTGCCAGCAGCGCAACCCGGGACAGAGGTGAAAAACTGTTTTTT.

V gene TRBV7-3 combines with J gene TRBJ2-7; D not certain. Trimming removed 2 bases from V and 1 base from J, with 12 bases in between. Germline V gene lookup returns CDR1 SGHTA and CDR2 FQGTGA. This CDR3 has 15 amino acids. The CDR3 reads CASSLGQATSYEQYF. CDR3 DNA: TGTGCCAGCAGCTTAGGGCAGGCTACATCCTACGAGCAGTACTTC.

The rearrangement links TRBV4-1 to TRBJ2-7; a possible D gene is TRBD1 (6 bases). The V end was cut by 4 bases, the J end by 2 bases, with 12 bases between. Germline V CDR1 and CDR2: MGHRA, YSYEKL. CDR3 length equals 14 residues. This chain's CDR3 is CASSLRTVAYEQYF. In DNA, the CDR3 is TGCGCCAGCAGCCTTCGGACAGTGGCCTACGAGCAGTACTTC.

The CDR3 coding sequence is TGTGCCAGCAAGGGGCAGGGGGAAACCGGGGAGCTGTTTTTT. Translated: CASKGQGETGELFF. The chain has TRBV7-6 and TRBJ2-2; 7 bases fit TRBD1. The germline gives CDR1 SGHVS, CDR2 FNYEAQ. Germline trimming cut 7 bases from V and 5 bases from J; bases unmatched to any gene: 7. This CDR3 has 14 amino acids.

V usage is TRBV6-5 and J usage is TRBJ2-5; 8 bases fit TRBD2. Germline V gene sequence: CDR1 MNHEY, CDR2 SVGAGI. V gave up 4 bases and J gave up 9 bases; unmatched junction bases: 10. The CDR3 has 14 residues. The CDR3 DNA reads TGTGCCAGCAGTTCTTCTAGCGGGTTCGCGGCCCAGTACTTC. Translation: CASSSSSGFAAQYF.

This clone was observed once. The CDR3 DNA sequence: TGTGCCAGCAGTTTCGGGACGTATAATTCACCCCTCCACTTT. Translated, it gives CASSFGTYNSPLHF. V gene TRBV28 combines with J gene TRBJ1-6, with a tentative D call TRBD1 (5 bases). Germline-derived CDR1 and CDR2 are MDHEN and SYDVKM. The V and J ends lost 3 bases and 4 bases respectively, with 7 bases between them. The CDR3 consists of 14 residues.

The chain is built from TRBV15 and TRBJ1-4; TRBD1 matches 8 bases. The CDR3 is 15 amino acids. V gave up 0 bases and J gave up 7 bases; unmatched junction bases: 4. From germline, CDR1 is LNHNV and CDR2 YYDKDF (reference sequence). CDR3 in amino acids: CATSREGRGPEKLFF. The CDR3 DNA reads TGTGCCACCAGCAGAGAAGGCAGGGGGCCTGAAAAACTGTTTTTT.

The chain joins TRBV9 to TRBJ1-1; D might be TRBD1 (5 bases). V was clipped by 2 bases and J by 4 bases, with 9 bases between them. The CDR3 is 13 residues long. Germline values: CDR1 SGDLS, CDR2 YYNGEE. The DNA of the CDR3 is TGTGCCAGCAGCGTGGCAGGGTCCACTGAAGCTTTCTTT. This gives the protein CASSVAGSTEAFF.

This sequence joins TRBV3-1 (or the pseudogene TRBV3-2) and TRBJ2-7, with D tentatively TRBD2 (6 bases). V was clipped by 4 bases and J by 1 base, with 14 bases between them. CDR1 and CDR2 from the germline V gene are LGHDT and YNNKEL (reference sequence). The length of the CDR3 is 15 residues. DNA for the CDR3: TGTGCCAGCAGCCCTAGAGCGGACTATTCCTACGAGCAGTACTTC. Translated, it gives CASSPRADYSYEQYF.

The sample holds a few counts of this clone. This chain connects TRBV19 to TRBJ1-3, with D unclear. The CDR3 has 16 residues. CDR1 is LNHDA and CDR2 is SQIVND in the germline V gene (reference sequence). Trimming took off 7 bases at V and 2 bases at J, with 18 bases between the two ends. Written as DNA, the CDR3 is TGTGCCAGTACCTCCTCTAGGACGGGAACTGGAAACACCATATATTTT. It specifies CASTSSRTGTGNTIYF.

As DNA, the CDR3 is TGTGCCAGCAGCTCAACCGGTGGGGTGGTTCTAGGCGAAAAACTGTTTTTT. Translation gives CASSSTGGVVLGEKLFF. This sequence joins TRBV7-2 and TRBJ1-4; D not resolved. The CDR3 has 17 residues. Germline V gene sequence: CDR1 SGHTA, CDR2 FQGNSA. V was trimmed by 4 bases and J by 8 bases, leaving 23 bases between them.

The chain couples TRBV28 to TRBJ1-1; the D is unclear. The V and J ends lost 0 bases and 6 bases respectively, with 8 bases between them. The CDR3 is 13 residues long. The germline V gene encodes CDR1 MDHEN and CDR2 SYDVKM. The CDR3 loop is CASSLWGYSEAFF. The CDR3 bases are TGTGCCAGCAGTTTATGGGGCTACTCTGAAGCTTTCTTT.

This chain uses TRBV5-1 with TRBJ1-4; D ambiguous. Trimming removed 5 bases at V and 6 bases at J, with 11 bases between. The CDR3 covers 13 residues. Germline V gene data show CDR1 as SGHRS and CDR2 as YFSETQ. In DNA form, the CDR3 reads TGCGCCAGCAGGTACAGCTCTGATGAAAAACTGTTTTTT. Amino acid sequence: CASRYSSDEKLFF.

The CDR3 region is CASSLDSGTSATYEQYF. The CDR3 DNA follows: TGTGCCAGCAGCTTAGACTCCGGGACTAGCGCTACCTACGAGCAGTACTTC. This chain joins TRBV7-2 and TRBJ2-7; TRBD2 matches at 10 bases. CDR1 and CDR2 from the germline V gene are SGHTA and FQGNSA. J lost 2 bases, V lost 1 base, and 8 bases had no gene match. The CDR3 covers 17 residues. The full variable domain, with the rest looked up from reference TRBV7-2 and TRBJ2-7, is GAGVSQSPSNKVTEKGKDVELRCDPISGHTALYWYRQSLGQGLEFLIYFQGNSAPDKSGLPSDRFSAERTGGSVSTLTIQRTQQEDSAVYLCASSLDSGTSATYEQYFGPGTRLTVT.

This clone was counted once. The J gene is TRBJ1-2, the V gene TRBV7-8; D is unclear. V was cut by 5 bases and J by 0 bases, with 10 bases left in between. CDR3 length: 14 residues. The V gene's germline CDR1 is SGHVS and CDR2 FQNEAQ. The DNA of the CDR3 is TGTGCCAGCAGCACGGAAACAGCTAACTATGGCTACACCTTC. Its translation is CASSTETANYGYTF.

The chain is built from TRBV18 and TRBJ1-4, with 7 bases lining up with TRBD1. Unmatched junction bases numbered 3, after V lost 3 bases and J lost 8 bases. Germline V gene sequence: CDR1 KGHSH, CDR2 LQKENI. The CDR3 runs 13 residues. The CDR3: CASSPRGNEKLFF. CDR3 coding DNA: TGTGCCAGCTCACCCAGGGGGAACGAAAAACTGTTTTTT.

The J gene is TRBJ1-5, the V gene TRBV6-6, with D tentatively TRBD1 (5 bases). The V end was cut by 8 bases, the J end by 0 bases, with 11 bases between. CDR3 length equals 14 residues. Germline values: CDR1 MNHNY, CDR2 SVGAGI (reference sequence). This CDR3 reads CASVGTVSNQPQHF. The CDR3 DNA reads TGTGCCAGCGTGGGGACGGTTAGCAATCAGCCCCAGCATTTT.

The rearrangement uses TRBV9 and TRBJ2-3; no clear D gene. Per germline, CDR1 SGDLS and CDR2 YYNGEE. This CDR3 region has 17 residues. Deletions cut 2 bases from V and 6 bases from J, with 22 bases between. This CDR3 is CASSVALPRDAADTQYF. The CDR3 DNA is TGTGCCAGCAGCGTGGCCCTCCCCAGAGACGCGGCCGATACGCAGTATTTT. The whole variable domain, filled in from reference TRBV9 and TRBJ2-3, reads DSGVTQTPKHLITATGQRVTLRCSPRSGDLSVYWYQQSLDQGLQFLIQYYNGEERAKGNILERFSAQQFPDLHSELNLSSLELGDSALYFCASSVALPRDAADTQYFGPGTRLTVL.